This is a list of T cell receptor beta chains from one sample in a study of T cell responses to AZD1222 COVID-19 vaccine. Method: immunoSEQ multiplex PCR; TCRdb's copy keeps in-frame clones and lacks some. The repertoire holds about 150,000 clones, about nine tenths seen once, with roughly 1.2% in the top ten. Sequenced material: peripheral blood, taken 28 days after the second AZD1222 dose. The receptor source for this set is an adult who received the AZD1222 COVID-19 vaccine. CDR3s include the opening cysteine and the closing phenylalanine or tryptophan. A D gene is named only where the DNA matches it firmly. Some rows mark clone size as missing; the rest say once, few, many or name a class of expanded clone.

d_gene: -
v_gene: TRBV28
abundance: -
j_gene: TRBJ1-5
CDR3nt: TGTGCCAGCAGTTTACTTCGGTCGGCTTATAGCAATCAGCCCCAGCATTTT
CDR3aa: CASSLLRSAYSNQPQHF

d_gene: -
v_gene: TRBV7-9
abundance: -
j_gene: TRBJ1-1
CDR3nt: TGTGCCAGCAGCTTAGATGGCAGGCCGAACACTGAAGCTTTCTTT
CDR3aa: CASSLDGRPNTEAFF

d_gene: -
v_gene: TRBV5-1
abundance: -
j_gene: TRBJ1-4
CDR3nt: TGCGCCAGCAAGAAGCTGGGGCAGGATGAAAAACTGTTTTTT
CDR3aa: CASKKLGQDEKLFF

d_gene: -
v_gene: TRBV7-9
abundance: -
j_gene: TRBJ1-1
CDR3nt: TGTGCCAGCAGCTTAGATCTGGGGGCGATGGAGGCTTTCTTT
CDR3aa: CASSLDLGAMEAFF

d_gene: -
v_gene: TRBV3-1/TRBV3-2
abundance: -
j_gene: TRBJ1-6
CDR3nt: TGTGCCAGCAGCCAAGATCGGGGGAGTGAATATAATTCACCCCTCCACTTT
CDR3aa: CASSQDRGSEYNSPLHF

d_gene: -
v_gene: TRBV15
abundance: once
j_gene: TRBJ2-7
CDR3nt: TGTGCCACCAGCAGAGATACCCAGATGATCTACGAGCAGTACTTC
CDR3aa: CATSRDTQMIYEQYF

d_gene: -
v_gene: TRBV6-5
abundance: -
j_gene: TRBJ1-4
CDR3nt: TGTGCCAGCACAGAACAGGTTCTTAATGAAAAACTGTTTTTT
CDR3aa: CASTEQVLNEKLFF

d_gene: TRBD2
v_gene: TRBV5-6
abundance: -
j_gene: TRBJ2-4
CDR3nt: TGTGCCAGCAGCCGGGATAGCGGGAGAATGAACATTCAGTACTTC
CDR3aa: CASSRDSGRMNIQYF

d_gene: TRBD1
v_gene: TRBV27
abundance: -
j_gene: TRBJ1-1
CDR3nt: TGTGCCAGCAGTCCCGGACAGGGATGGAACACTGAAGCTTTCTTT
CDR3aa: CASSPGQGWNTEAFF

d_gene: TRBD1
v_gene: TRBV12-5
abundance: -
j_gene: TRBJ1-6
CDR3nt: TGTGCTAGTGGTTTGGCACTGCAGGGACAGGGGGCGAGGAATTCACCCCTCCACTTT
CDR3aa: CASGLALQGQGARNSPLHF

d_gene: TRBD2
v_gene: TRBV4-1
abundance: -
j_gene: TRBJ2-4
CDR3nt: TGCGCCAGCACCTACCCCGGACTAGCGCCAGCCAAAAACATCCAGTACTTC
CDR3aa: CASTYPGLAPAKNIQYF

d_gene: TRBD1
v_gene: TRBV29-1
abundance: -
j_gene: TRBJ1-1
CDR3nt: TGCAGCGTTCAGGACAGGGCTTACACTGAAGCTTTCTTT
CDR3aa: CSVQDRAYTEAFF

d_gene: TRBD2
v_gene: TRBV11-3
abundance: -
j_gene: TRBJ2-3
CDR3nt: TGTGCCAGCAGCCTCAAACCGAGACTAGCGGGGGCCACAGATACGCAGTATTTT
CDR3aa: CASSLKPRLAGATDTQYF

d_gene: -
v_gene: TRBV29-1
abundance: -
j_gene: TRBJ2-1
CDR3nt: TGCAGCGTTGAGTTGGGACATTCCCTCCCCAATGAGCAGTTCTTC
CDR3aa: CSVELGHSLPNEQFF

d_gene: TRBD1
v_gene: TRBV19
abundance: -
j_gene: TRBJ1-5
CDR3nt: TGTGCCAGTAGTGGCAGGGAGGGGGCTTTTGGCAATCAGCCCCAGCATTTT
CDR3aa: CASSGREGAFGNQPQHF

d_gene: -
v_gene: TRBV3-1/TRBV3-2
abundance: -
j_gene: TRBJ1-4
CDR3nt: TGTGCCAGCAGCCCGAACACCCCGGGGGATGAAAAACTGTTTTTT
CDR3aa: CASSPNTPGDEKLFF

d_gene: -
v_gene: TRBV14
abundance: -
j_gene: TRBJ1-4
CDR3nt: TGTGCCAGCAACCAAGCGCAGGGAACCCGATCGGGACTGTTTTTT
CDR3aa: CASNQAQGTRSGLFF